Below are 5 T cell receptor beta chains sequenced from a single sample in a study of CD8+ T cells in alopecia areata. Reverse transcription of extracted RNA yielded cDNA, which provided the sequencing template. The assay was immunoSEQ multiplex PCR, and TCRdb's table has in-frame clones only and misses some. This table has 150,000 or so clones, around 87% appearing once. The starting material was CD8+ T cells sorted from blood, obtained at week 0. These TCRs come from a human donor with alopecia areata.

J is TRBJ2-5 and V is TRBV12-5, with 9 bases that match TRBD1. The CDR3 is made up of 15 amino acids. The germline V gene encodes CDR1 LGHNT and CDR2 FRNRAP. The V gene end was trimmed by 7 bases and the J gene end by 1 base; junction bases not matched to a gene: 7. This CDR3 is CASAARDRAQETQYF. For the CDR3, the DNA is TGTGCTAGTGCCGCCCGGGACAGGGCCCAAGAGACCCAGTACTTC. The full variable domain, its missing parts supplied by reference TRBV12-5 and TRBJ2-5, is DARVTQTPRHKVTEMGQEVTMRCQPILGHNTVFWYRQTMMQGLELLAYFRNRAPLDDSGMPKDRFSAEMPDATLATLKIQPSEPRDSAVYFCASAARDRAQETQYFGPGTRLLVL.

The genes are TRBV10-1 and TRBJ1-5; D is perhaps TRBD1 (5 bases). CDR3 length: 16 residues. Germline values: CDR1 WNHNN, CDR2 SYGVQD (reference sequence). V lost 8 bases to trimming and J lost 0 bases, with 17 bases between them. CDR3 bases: TGCGCCAGCTTGGACTCCGGGGGGGGTAGCAATCAGCCCCAGCATTTT. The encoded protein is CASLDSGGGSNQPQHF.

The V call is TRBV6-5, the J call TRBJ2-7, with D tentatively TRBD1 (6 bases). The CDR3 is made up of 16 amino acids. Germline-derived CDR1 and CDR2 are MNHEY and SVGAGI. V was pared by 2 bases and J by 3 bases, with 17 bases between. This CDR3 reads CASSYEIGDNDYEQYF. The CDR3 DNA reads TGTGCCAGCAGTTACGAGATAGGGGACAACGACTACGAGCAGTACTTC.

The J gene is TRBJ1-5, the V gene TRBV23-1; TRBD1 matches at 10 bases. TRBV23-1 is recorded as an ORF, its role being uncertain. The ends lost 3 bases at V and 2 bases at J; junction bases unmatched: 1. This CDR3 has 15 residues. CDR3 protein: CASSQTGGCNQPQHF. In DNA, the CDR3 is TGCGCCAGCAGTCAGACAGGGGGCTGCAATCAGCCCCAGCATTTT.

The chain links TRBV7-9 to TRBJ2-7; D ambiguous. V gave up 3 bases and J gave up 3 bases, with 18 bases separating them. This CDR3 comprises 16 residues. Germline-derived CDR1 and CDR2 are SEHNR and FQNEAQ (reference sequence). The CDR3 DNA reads TGTGCCAGCAGCTTTTCACAACTCAATGGGGTCTACGAGCAGTACTTC. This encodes CASSFSQLNGVYEQYF.